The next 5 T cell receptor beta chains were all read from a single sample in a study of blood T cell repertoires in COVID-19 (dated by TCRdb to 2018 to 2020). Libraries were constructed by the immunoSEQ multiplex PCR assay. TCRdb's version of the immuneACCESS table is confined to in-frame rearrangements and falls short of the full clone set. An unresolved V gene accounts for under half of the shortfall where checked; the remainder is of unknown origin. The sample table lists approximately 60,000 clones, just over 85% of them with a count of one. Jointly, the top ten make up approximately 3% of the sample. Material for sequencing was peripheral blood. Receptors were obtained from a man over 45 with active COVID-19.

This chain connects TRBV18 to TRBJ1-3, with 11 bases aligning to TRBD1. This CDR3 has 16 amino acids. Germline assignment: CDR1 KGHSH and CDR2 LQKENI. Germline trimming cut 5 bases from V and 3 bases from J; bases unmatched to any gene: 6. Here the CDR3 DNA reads TGTGCCAGCTCATTTCGGACAGGGGGCAGTGGAAACACCATATATTTT. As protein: CASSFRTGGSGNTIYF.

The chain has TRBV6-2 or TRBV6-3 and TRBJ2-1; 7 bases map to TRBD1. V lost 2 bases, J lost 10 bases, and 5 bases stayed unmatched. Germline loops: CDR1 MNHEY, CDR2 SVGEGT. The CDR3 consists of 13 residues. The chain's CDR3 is CASSYRGGREQFF. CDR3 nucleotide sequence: TGTGCCAGCAGTTACAGAGGGGGCCGAGAGCAGTTCTTC.

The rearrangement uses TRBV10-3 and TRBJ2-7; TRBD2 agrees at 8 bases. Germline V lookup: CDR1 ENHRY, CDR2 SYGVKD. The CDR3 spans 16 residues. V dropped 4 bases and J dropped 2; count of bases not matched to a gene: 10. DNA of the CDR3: TGTGCCATCAGTGGGAGTTTAGCGGGGCTCACCTACGAGCAGTACTTC. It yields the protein CAISGSLAGLTYEQYF.

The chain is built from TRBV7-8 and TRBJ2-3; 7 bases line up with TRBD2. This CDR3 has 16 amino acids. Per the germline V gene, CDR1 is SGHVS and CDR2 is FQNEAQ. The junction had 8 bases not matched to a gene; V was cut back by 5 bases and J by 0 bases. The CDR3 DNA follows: TGTGCCAGCAGCCCCCGGGGAGCGGGGAGCACAGATACGCAGTATTTT. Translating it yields CASSPRGAGSTDTQYF.

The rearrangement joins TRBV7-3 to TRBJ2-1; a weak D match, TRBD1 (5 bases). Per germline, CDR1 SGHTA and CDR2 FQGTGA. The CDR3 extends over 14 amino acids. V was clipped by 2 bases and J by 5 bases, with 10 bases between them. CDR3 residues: CASSLQQANNEQFF. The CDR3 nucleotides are TGTGCCAGCAGCTTACAACAGGCTAACAATGAGCAGTTCTTC. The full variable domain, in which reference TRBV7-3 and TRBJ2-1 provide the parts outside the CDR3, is GAGVSQTPSNKVTEKGKYVELRCDPISGHTALYWYRQSLGQGPEFLIYFQGTGAADDSGLPNDRFFAVRPEGSVSTLKIQRTERGDSAVYLCASSLQQANNEQFFGPGTRLTVL.